These 10 T cell receptor beta chains came from one sample sequenced in a study of T-cell reconstitution after alpha-beta-depleted transplantation in children. Unique molecular identifiers tagged the TCRbeta library. One entry per CDR3 protein results from TCRdb running MiXCR on the PCR reads. The repertoire holds about 980,000 distinct CDR3 sequences, with 25% to 30% as singletons. The sequencing used PBMCs, mostly from graft donor cells, collected 360 days after TCRalphabeta/CD19-depleted stem cell transplant. The source is a boy younger than two who had a stem cell transplant for SCID, so the T cells may come from the graft donor.

This clonotype was seen a few times. This rearrangement joins TRBV10-1 to TRBJ2-2, with TRBD2 identical over 9 bases. The V gene end was trimmed by 5 bases and the J gene end by 6 bases; junction bases not matched to a gene: 10. Germline values: CDR1 WNHNN, CDR2 SYGVQD (reference sequence). The CDR3 spans 16 residues. The CDR3 coding sequence is TGCGCCAGCAGTCTGAGAGTAGCGGGGGTGGCCGGGGAGCTGTTTTTT. It encodes CASSLRVAGVAGELFF.

V and J are TRBV10-3 and TRBJ2-7; TRBD1 agrees at 7 bases. Germline CDR1 ENHRY, CDR2 SYGVKD. The CDR3 sequence is 16 residues long. V shed 6 bases, J shed 3 bases, and the junction held 14 bases outside the gene matches. CDR3 region: CAIRTQGPPAFYEQYF. In nucleotides, the CDR3 is TGTGCCATCAGGACACAGGGGCCCCCCGCTTTCTACGAGCAGTACTTC.

The count of this clonotype is one. The chain is built from TRBV7-3 and TRBJ2-3; the D gene could be TRBD1 or TRBD2 (6 bases each). This CDR3 is built from 15 residues. The V end was cut by 1 base, the J end by 4 bases, with 12 bases between. Per germline, CDR1 SGHTA and CDR2 FQGTGA. CDR3 bases: TGTGCCAGCAGCTTAAGGGGGGCGTGGGCAGATACGCAGTATTTT. Encoded protein: CASSLRGAWADTQYF. The whole variable domain, remainder taken from reference TRBV7-3 and TRBJ2-3, is GAGVSQTPSNKVTEKGKYVELRCDPISGHTALYWYRQSLGQGPEFLIYFQGTGAADDSGLPNDRFFAVRPEGSVSTLKIQRTERGDSAVYLCASSLRGAWADTQYFGPGTRLTVL.

The V and J genes are TRBV12-3 or TRBV12-4 and TRBJ1-1; D possibly corresponds to TRBD1 (6 bases). Trimming cost V 3 bases and J 6 bases, with 14 bases left between them. The CDR3 runs 14 residues. The DNA of the CDR3 is TGTGCCAGCAGTTTTGGCAGGGGAATCCCTGAAGCTTTCTTT. Encoded protein: CASSFGRGIPEAFF.

This rearrangement joins TRBV20-1 to TRBJ2-1; TRBD2 is a possible D gene (6 bases). The CDR3 spans 16 residues. CDR1 is DFQATT, CDR2 SNEGSKA, per germline (reference sequence). Trimming cost V 0 bases and J 1 base, with 13 bases left between them. The CDR3 region has the DNA TGCAGTGCTAGAGATCCTATCGGGGGTTCCTACAATGAGCAGTTCTTC. Its translation: CSARDPIGGSYNEQFF.

The V call is TRBV12-3 or TRBV12-4, the J call TRBJ2-2, with a possible D match to TRBD2 (7 bases). The ends were cut back, 5 bases at V and 2 bases at J, with 12 bases in the middle. The CDR3 runs 15 residues. The CDR3 sequence: CASSKGGTNTGELFF. CDR3 in DNA: TGTGCCAGCAGTAAGGGGGGGACAAACACCGGGGAGCTGTTTTTT.

The CDR3 sequence: CASSFCRGFADTQYF. The CDR3 DNA follows: TGTGCCAGCAGCTTTTGTCGGGGTTTCGCAGATACGCAGTATTTT. The chain has TRBV5-5 and TRBJ2-3, with a weak D call TRBD2 (5 bases). This CDR3 is built from 15 residues. CDR1 SGHKS and CDR2 YYEKEE come from the germline V gene (reference sequence). V gave up 2 bases and J gave up 4 bases, with 14 bases separating them.

This sequence joins TRBV10-3 and TRBJ2-7; tentatively, D is TRBD2 (5 bases). This CDR3 spans 16 amino acids. Per the germline V gene, CDR1 is ENHRY and CDR2 is SYGVKD. Between the trimmed V and J ends, which lost 3 bases and 1 base, there was a span of 16 bases. The chain's CDR3 is CAISDPPSFFSYEQYF. CDR3 nucleotide sequence: TGTGCCATCAGTGATCCGCCTAGCTTCTTTTCCTACGAGCAGTACTTC.

This clonotype has just a few counts. V usage is TRBV28 and J usage is TRBJ2-7; D is perhaps TRBD1 (5 bases). The CDR3 consists of 16 residues. V lost 6 bases and J 2 bases, leaving 20 bases between the germline ends. CDR1 is MDHEN and CDR2 is SYDVKM in the germline V gene. CDR3 in amino acids: CASSTVGVGRTYEQYF. In nucleotides, the CDR3 is TGTGCCAGCAGCACCGTAGGGGTGGGCCGAACCTACGAGCAGTACTTC.

The J gene is TRBJ2-1, the V gene TRBV4-3, with 8 bases that match TRBD2. There are 13 residues in the CDR3. V lost 1 base, J lost 15 bases, and 8 bases stayed unmatched. The germline CDR1 and CDR2 sequences are LGHNA and YSLEER. The CDR3 bases are TGCGCCAGCAGCCAAGGTCGGCATAGCGGGGTGTTCTTC. It yields the protein CASSQGRHSGVFF.